The clone carrying this T cell receptor (beta chain) was recorded many times. Its specificity is unknown. Other DNA sequences in this sample translate to the same CDR3. The sample originates from a study of metastatic and nonmetastatic thyroid tumors. Overall study: Peripheral blood and tumor or nodule samples from malignant and benign thyroid patients were compared.

Nobody among the patients had been given any treatment before thyroid surgery. V was cut by 0 bases and J by 0 bases, with 3 bases left in between. Germline V CDR1 and CDR2: SGDLS, YYNGEE. The CDR3 has 13 amino acids. Authors' data handling: A classifier of distant metastasis in papillary thyroid cancer was built from CDR3 differences (across clinicopathological groups). From the PCR reads, TCRdb re-called clones with MiXCR. The V and J calls and clone size are TCRdb's, not the authors'. Among 50,000 or so clones listed, around a sixth were seen once. Study-wide points: Benign nodules were reported to have significantly lower TCR beta diversity than malignant thyroid tumors, in blood and tumor.

The receptor's source is a female donor with papillary thyroid cancer or a benign thyroid nodule (not recorded which). Some clones in this sample may be carry-over from other donors' samples. Input material: blood. The chain is built from TRBV9 and TRBJ1-1; D uncertain. The CDR3 region has the DNA TGTGCCAGCAGCGTAGAGGTGAACACTGAAGCTTTCTTT. It is translated as CASSVEVNTEAFF.